What follows are 13 T cell receptor beta chains derived from one specimen sequenced in a study of siplizumab effects on memory and regulatory T cells. Measured with immunoSEQ multiplex PCR; TCRdb has only the in-frame clones, and not every one. The data show fewer than 20,000 clones, roughly 49% seen once. In the mixed lymphocyte reaction, cells were cocultured for around six days at 37°C. The antigens of these receptors remain unknown. The sequencing input was CFSE-low (dividing) CD4+ T cells sorted from an allogeneic mixed lymphocyte reaction. The receptors come from a human donor in good health; the cells came from an allogeneic mixed lymphocyte reaction.

This clone has only a few counts. The chain couples TRBV6-5 to TRBJ2-1; maybe TRBD1 (5 bases). The CDR3 length is 13 residues. Trimming shortened V by 6 bases and J by 6 bases, and 12 bases separated the two germline ends. Per the germline V gene, CDR1 is MNHEY and CDR2 is SVGAGI. CDR3 amino acids: CASRGHSGNEQFF. DNA for the CDR3: TGTGCCAGCAGGGGGCATTCGGGCAATGAGCAGTTCTTC.

This clone appeared a few times. The chain has TRBV19 and TRBJ1-2; TRBD1 matches 9 bases. CDR1 and CDR2 (germline): LNHDA, SQIVND (reference sequence). There are 15 residues in the CDR3. The trim removed 9 bases at V and 5 bases at J, leaving 13 bases unmatched. CDR3 bases: TGTGCCAGCAAAAGTCCCGGGACAGGGCCATATGGCTACACCTTC. Protein: CASKSPGTGPYGYTF.

The V gene is TRBV29-1, the J gene TRBJ1-2; 7 bases line up with TRBD1. CDR1 is SQVTM, CDR2 ANQGSEA, per germline. CDR3 length: 15 residues. J was trimmed by 4 bases and V by 0 bases; bases with no gene match: 8. The CDR3 DNA is TGCAGCGTTGAAGATCAGGGGGTGCAAAGCTATGGCTACACCTTC. As protein: CSVEDQGVQSYGYTF.

This clone was picked up one time. The V gene is TRBV7-9, the J gene TRBJ2-2, with unresolved D. From germline, CDR1 is SEHNR and CDR2 FQNEAQ (reference sequence). The V and J ends lost 8 bases and 1 base respectively, with 11 bases between them. CDR3 length: 14 residues. The CDR3 spells CASSCTGNTGELFF. The DNA of the CDR3 is TGTGCCAGCTCATGCACCGGGAACACCGGGGAGCTGTTTTTT.

The chain carries TRBV28 and TRBJ1-2; a weak D match, TRBD1 (6 bases). CDR3 length: 14 residues. Germline CDR1 MDHEN, CDR2 SYDVKM. Deletions cut 1 base from V and 4 bases from J, with 10 bases between. The CDR3 nucleotides read TGTGCCAGCAGTTTATCAGGGGCGGCCTATGGCTACACCTTC. It encodes CASSLSGAAYGYTF.

This clone is categorized as medium-sized. The chain uses TRBV5-1 and TRBJ1-2; no reliable D call. This CDR3 region has 15 residues. Trimming cost V 0 bases and J 5 bases, with 14 bases left between them. The germline gives CDR1 SGHRS, CDR2 YFSETQ. The CDR3 loop is CASSLAIAGLYGYTF. CDR3 nucleotide sequence: TGCGCCAGCAGCTTGGCAATTGCGGGATTATATGGCTACACCTTC.

The rearrangement uses TRBV5-1 and TRBJ1-3, with D unclear. V was cut by 0 bases and J by 4 bases, with 8 bases left in between. Germline V gene lookup returns CDR1 SGHRS and CDR2 YFSETQ. CDR3 size: 14 residues. This chain's CDR3 is CASSLAGSGNTIYF. The CDR3 DNA sequence: TGCGCCAGCAGCTTGGCGGGGTCAGGAAACACCATATATTTT.

The chain is built from TRBV18 and TRBJ1-4; the D is unclear. Germline CDR1 is KGHSH and CDR2 is LQKENI. The V and J ends lost 4 bases and 3 bases respectively, with 3 bases between them. This CDR3 has 12 amino acids. This CDR3 reads CASSLSNEKLFF. CDR3 DNA sequence: TGTGCCAGCTCACTATCTAATGAAAAACTGTTTTTT.

This rearrangement joins TRBV11-1 to TRBJ2-3; maybe TRBD1 (6 bases). V was pared by 5 bases and J by 0 bases, with 12 bases between. The CDR3 runs to 15 residues. Germline V gives CDR1 SGHAT, CDR2 FQDESV (reference sequence). The CDR3 region is CASSPGDLSTDTQYF. The CDR3, as DNA: TGTGCCAGCAGCCCAGGGGATCTTAGCACAGATACGCAGTATTTT.

The J gene is TRBJ2-3, the V gene TRBV2, with D perhaps TRBD1 or TRBD2 (5 bases each). Germline CDR1 reads SNHLY; CDR2 reads FYNNEI. CDR3 size: 15 residues. Trimming left V 5 bases short and J 3 bases short, with 15 bases between. The CDR3 bases are TGTGCCAGCAGTCTTCTGGGAGAGGGGACAGATACGCAGTATTTT. This gives the protein CASSLLGEGTDTQYF.

The gene calls are TRBV11-2 and TRBJ2-5, with TRBD1 matching over 9 bases. This CDR3 is built from 17 residues. Germline V lookup: CDR1 SGHAT, CDR2 FQNNGV. The V gene end was trimmed by 2 bases and the J gene end by 4 bases; junction bases not matched to a gene: 11. CDR3 in amino acids: CASSLQRGTGTGETQYF. CDR3 nucleotides: TGTGCCAGCAGCTTACAGAGAGGGACAGGGACAGGAGAGACCCAGTACTTC.

The chain joins TRBV2 to TRBJ1-1, with D possibly TRBD1 on 5 matching bases. CDR1 and CDR2 from the germline V gene are SNHLY and FYNNEI. The CDR3 is 15 amino acids. The V and J ends lost 6 bases and 1 base respectively, with 15 bases between them. This chain's CDR3 is CASRPETQGNTEAFF. The CDR3 DNA reads as TGTGCCAGCAGACCCGAGACCCAGGGGAACACTGAAGCTTTCTTT.

The V and J genes are TRBV11-2 and TRBJ2-5, with 8 positions matching TRBD1. The CDR3 runs to 15 residues. Germline values: CDR1 SGHAT, CDR2 FQNNGV. Trimming cost V 1 base and J 5 bases; bases outside gene matches: 6. DNA for the CDR3: TGTGCCAGCAGCTTAGCGGGACAGGATCGCGAGACCCAGTACTTC. Protein sequence: CASSLAGQDRETQYF.